The present entry profiles one TCR beta chain with its context. No antigen is known for it. V lost 4 bases and J lost 7; bases outside the gene matches: 24. This CDR3 is 22 amino acids long. Germline values: CDR1 SGHVS, CDR2 FNYEAQ. Amplification used 60 Vbeta primers and 13 Jbeta primers. The method was immunoSEQ multiplex PCR; TCRdb's version includes in-frame clones alone and lacks a portion of them. Of approximately 85,000 clones listed, about 80% are singletons. This sample is drawn from a study of cytomegalovirus exposure and HLA in healthy donors. Findings and limits, study-wide: A link between a missense DCLRE1C variant and TCR beta V- and J-gene trimming emerged from a later analysis. Information on immune exposure was restricted to one variable (CMV serostatus).

This clonotype was sampled from a man in his forties or fifties in good health and CMV-seropositive. Source material: PBMCs. The rearrangement joins TRBV7-6 to TRBJ2-2; TRBD2 aligns across 13 bases. CDR3 DNA: TGTGCCAGCAGCTCCGCCCCGGAGTGGACTAGCGGGAGTAGTTTACAGAGCGGGGAGCTGTTTTTT. Amino acids: CASSSAPEWTSGSSLQSGELFF.